The T cell receptor beta chain under discussion was sequenced for a study of shared clonotypes between healthy human individuals. General study points: Owing to a small donor count, the genetic and exposure-history diversity represented was limited. In a few donors, around 4.8% of naive CD4 clonotypes appeared in common.

As concerns this clone: As yet, its antigen is unknown.

CD45RA-negative memory and CD45RA+ naive subsets were split from the CD4+ cells. The CDR3 runs 14 residues. With 7 bases removed from V and 0 bases from J, the gap between germline ends came to 12 bases. From germline, CDR1 is MDHEN and CDR2 SYDVKM. Deep level was the assay's run setting. The protocol was immunoSEQ multiplex PCR, while the TCRdb copy is restricted to in-frame clones and leaves out a portion. In the table there are 2 million to 3 million clones, 80% to 95% of which are singletons. The clonotype was recovered from a young man in good health. Some clones in this sample may be carry-over from other donors' samples. The gene calls are TRBV28 and TRBJ1-1; the D gene is possibly TRBD1 (5 bases). Input material: naive CD4+ T cells from PBMCs. Regarding subset: CD45RA+ positively selected. The CDR3 DNA reads TGTGCCAGCATACCTGGGGGATTGAACACTGAAGCTTTCTTT. Amino acids: CASIPGGLNTEAFF.